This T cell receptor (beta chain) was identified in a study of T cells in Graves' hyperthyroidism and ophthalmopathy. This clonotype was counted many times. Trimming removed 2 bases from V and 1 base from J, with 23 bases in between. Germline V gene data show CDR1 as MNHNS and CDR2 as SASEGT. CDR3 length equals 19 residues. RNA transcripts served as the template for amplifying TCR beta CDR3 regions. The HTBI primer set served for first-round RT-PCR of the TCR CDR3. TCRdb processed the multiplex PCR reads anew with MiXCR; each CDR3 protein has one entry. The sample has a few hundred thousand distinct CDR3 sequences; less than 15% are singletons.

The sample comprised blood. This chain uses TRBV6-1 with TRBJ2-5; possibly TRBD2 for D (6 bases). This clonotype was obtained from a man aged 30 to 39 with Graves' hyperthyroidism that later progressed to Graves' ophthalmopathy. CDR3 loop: CASSERRVGISRAQETQYF. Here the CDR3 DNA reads TGTGCCAGCAGTGAAAGGAGGGTTGGGATATCGAGGGCCCAAGAGACCCAGTACTTC.